The next 14 T cell receptor beta chains were all read from a single sample in a study of early T cells in non-severe SARS-CoV-2 infection. TCRdb redid the calling of the 5' RACE reads with MiXCR, one entry per CDR3 protein. The data hold approximately 110,000 distinct CDR3 sequences, with about 15% observed a single time. The sequenced material came from whole blood. Every receptor here comes from an adult who was a healthcare worker with PCR-confirmed SARS-CoV-2 infection or an uninfected control (not recorded which).

This clonotype showed up just a few times. The chain uses TRBV7-8 and TRBJ1-2, with D possibly matching TRBD1 (5 bases). This CDR3 contains 16 residues. The V end was cut by 5 bases, the J end by 7 bases, with 23 bases between. From germline, CDR1 is SGHVS and CDR2 FQNEAQ. The DNA of the CDR3 is TGTGCCAGCAGCGAAGGGACCGCATATTCATCCGGTGGCTACACCTTC. Its translation is CASSEGTAYSSGGYTF.

The V and J genes are TRBV10-3 and TRBJ1-3; D remains unclear. The germline V and J ends were trimmed by 3 bases and 4 bases, with 4 bases remaining between them. Germline lookup yields CDR1 ENHRY and CDR2 SYGVKD. This CDR3 has 12 residues. This chain's CDR3 is CAISERGNTIYF. DNA for the CDR3: TGTGCCATCAGTGAACGGGGAAACACCATATATTTT.

This clonotype was detected many times. The J gene is TRBJ1-2, the V gene TRBV20-1, with a tentative D call TRBD1 (5 bases). The V gene lost 6 bases and the J gene lost 3 bases, with 17 bases spanning the gap. From germline, CDR1 is DFQATT and CDR2 SNEGSKA (reference sequence). CDR3 length equals 14 residues. The CDR3 bases are TGCAGTGCGCTCCGGCCGGGGACGGACTATGGCTACACCTTC. Residues: CSALRPGTDYGYTF.

This clonotype was observed once. The chain employs TRBV4-2 and TRBJ1-3; a possible D gene is TRBD1 (5 bases). The CDR3 has 13 amino acids. CDR1 LGHNA and CDR2 YNFKEQ come from the germline V gene. V lost 1 base, J lost 8 bases, and 9 bases lay in between. The CDR3 loop reads CASSQGGGDTIYF. DNA for the CDR3: TGTGCCAGCAGCCAAGGCGGAGGGGACACCATATATTTT.

The chain links TRBV4-2 to TRBJ1-3; D gene ambiguous. V lost 4 bases and J 4 bases, leaving 11 bases between the germline ends. The CDR3 contains 14 residues. Germline CDR1 is LGHNA and CDR2 is YNFKEQ. The CDR3 sequence is CASSLSAAGNTIYF. The CDR3 DNA reads TGTGCCAGCAGCCTAAGTGCGGCAGGAAACACCATATATTTT.

This chain connects TRBV4-1 to TRBJ1-2; D unresolved. V was pared by 3 bases and J by 8 bases, with 25 bases between. The CDR3 has 17 amino acids. In germline, CDR1 is MGHRA, CDR2 YSYEKL. The CDR3 sequence is CASSHIPRRRTHSGYTF. CDR3 DNA sequence: TGCGCCAGCAGCCACATCCCGAGGAGACGGACTCATTCAGGCTACACCTTC.

This rearrangement joins TRBV7-9 to TRBJ1-4, with a possible D match to TRBD1 (5 bases). V was trimmed by 5 bases and J by 8 bases, leaving 15 bases between them. The CDR3 length is 14 residues. CDR1 is SEHNR and CDR2 is FQNEAQ in the germline V gene (reference sequence). The CDR3 loop reads CASSGTTAGEKLFF. The CDR3 bases are TGTGCCAGCAGCGGGACTACCGCCGGGGAAAAACTGTTTTTT.

V usage is TRBV6-6 and J usage is TRBJ2-1; the D is unclear. Germline values: CDR1 MNHNY, CDR2 SVGAGI (reference sequence). V shed 5 bases and J shed 4 bases, with 9 bases lying between them. This CDR3 comprises 13 residues. The CDR3 coding sequence is TGTGCCAGCAGTGTCGACTCGTACAATGAGCAGTTCTTC. It translates to CASSVDSYNEQFF.

The table lists this clonotype with many counts. V gene TRBV12-5 combines with J gene TRBJ2-5; 8 nucleotides align to TRBD2. Germline loops: CDR1 LGHNT, CDR2 FRNRAP. The CDR3 spans 13 residues. V lost 3 bases to trimming and J lost 3 bases; unmatched junction nucleotides: 0. The CDR3 DNA is TGTGCTAGTGGTTTCGGGGGGGAAGAGACCCAGTACTTC. Translation: CASGFGGEETQYF. Full variable domain (remainder filled in from reference TRBV12-5 and TRBJ2-5): DARVTQTPRHKVTEMGQEVTMRCQPILGHNTVFWYRQTMMQGLELLAYFRNRAPLDDSGMPKDRFSAEMPDATLATLKIQPSEPRDSAVYFCASGFGGEETQYFGPGTRLLVL.

This clonotype was recorded a few times. The chain has TRBV18 and TRBJ1-5, with 10 bases fitting TRBD1. V was pared by 6 bases and J by 7 bases, with 3 bases of the junction left unmatched. Germline V lookup: CDR1 KGHSH, CDR2 LQKENI. This CDR3 is built from 13 residues. The CDR3 coding sequence is TGTGCCAGCTCGGGGACAGGGGAACAGCCCCAGCATTTT. Translating gives CASSGTGEQPQHF.

The genes are TRBV19 and TRBJ2-1; D possibly corresponds to TRBD2 (5 bases). Germline assignment: CDR1 LNHDA and CDR2 SQIVND (reference sequence). This CDR3 has 14 residues. V shed 6 bases and J shed 8 bases, with 17 bases lying between them. The CDR3: CASSLAPPMDEQFF. DNA of the CDR3: TGTGCCAGTAGCCTAGCCCCACCTATGGATGAGCAGTTCTTC.

The rearrangement uses TRBV6-4 and TRBJ2-1, with D hard to call. Germline loops: CDR1 MRHNA, CDR2 SNTAGT. The CDR3 loop spans 13 amino acids. V lost 2 bases and J 7 bases, leaving 9 bases between the germline ends. The CDR3 DNA reads as TGTGCCAGCAGTGACGAGCCGCGGAATGAGCAGTTCTTC. Protein: CASSDEPRNEQFF.

The CDR3 DNA reads TGTGCCTGGAGTGTAATCCGGGGGGGGAATGAGCAGTTCTTC. This codes for CAWSVIRGGNEQFF. The V call is TRBV30, the J call TRBJ2-1, with TRBD2 identical over 8 bases. The CDR3 spans 14 residues. The germline V gene encodes CDR1 GTSNPN and CDR2 SVGIG (reference sequence). Trimming took 0 bases from V and 7 from J; bases not matched to a gene: 5. The complete variable domain, with remaining parts taken from reference TRBV30 and TRBJ2-1, reads SQTIHQWPATLVQPVGSPLSLECTVEGTSNPNLYWYRQAAGRGLQLLFYSVGIGQISSEVPQNLSASRPQDRQFILSSKKLLLSDSGFYLCAWSVIRGGNEQFFGPGTRLTVL.

This sequence joins TRBV7-9 and TRBJ2-7; 7 bases align to TRBD1. Germline assignment: CDR1 SEHNR and CDR2 FQNEAQ (reference sequence). The CDR3 has 13 residues. Losses at the gene ends were 5 bases for V and 6 bases for J; bases not matched to a gene: 7. The CDR3 reads CASSQTGASEQYF. CDR3 nucleotides: TGTGCCAGCAGCCAAACAGGGGCCTCCGAGCAGTACTTC.